This T cell receptor (beta chain) derives from a study of cytomegalovirus exposure and HLA in healthy donors. Whole-study findings and limits: Later analysis found that TCR beta chains associated with HLA were more clonally expanded than other, equally common chains. Several top significant clusters appeared, in a later analysis, to be linked to common viral pathogens.

Turning to this clone: No antigen is known for it. Other DNA sequences within the sample encode an identical CDR3.

PCR involved 60 Vbeta and 13 Jbeta primers. Sequenced by immunoSEQ multiplex PCR; TCRdb stores in-frame clones only, minus some. The table lists roughly 180,000 clones, 9.5% of them singletons. Trimming took 4 bases from V and 8 from J, leaving 13 bases between them. Per germline, CDR1 SEHNR and CDR2 FQNEAQ (reference sequence). The CDR3 extends over 13 amino acids. This cohort consisted of healthy bone marrow donors. In nominal health when sampled, donors likely had unrecorded immune exposures nonetheless. This sequence was found in a woman aged 30 to 39 in good health and CMV-seropositive. The sample taken for sequencing was PBMCs. The chain joins TRBV7-9 to TRBJ2-3; weak D call: TRBD2 (5 bases). CDR3 sequence (DNA): TGTGCCAGCAGCTCGCGGGCCCCCGGTACGCAGTATTTT. Translated, it gives CASSSRAPGTQYF.